This T cell receptor (beta chain) is drawn from a study of blood T cell repertoires in COVID-19. The CDR3 consists of 14 residues. J lost 6 bases, V lost 5 bases, and 4 bases had no gene match. The germline V gene has CDR1 SGHVS and CDR2 FNYEAQ. Authors' analysis steps: For nucleated cells, counts were estimated from reference gene primer amplification. Profiled with immunoSEQ multiplex PCR; TCRdb holds only in-frame clones, not every one. For V, J and clone size, that table is used; D and trimming come from the DNA. The table has around 250,000 clones, around nine tenths seen once. The rearrangement joins TRBV7-6 to TRBJ2-1; 10 nucleotides agree with TRBD1. The clonotype originates from a man in his forties or fifties with active or convalescent COVID-19. The sequenced sample was peripheral blood. CDR3 in DNA: TGTGCCAGCAGCAACCGGGACAGGGGCAATGAGCAGTTCTTC. Its protein product is CASSNRDRGNEQFF.